The 16 T cell receptor beta chains reported below all come from one sample, sequenced in a study of response to subunit inactivated influenza vaccine. TCRdb reanalysed the RT-PCR reads using MiXCR and keeps one entry per CDR3 protein. The sample shows around 200,000 distinct CDR3 sequences, about an eighth of them seen only once. Sequencing was performed on CD8+ T cells sorted from PBMCs, taken less than 6 days after vaccination. The receptor set was obtained from a man aged 45-65 years who received an inactivated influenza vaccine.

This chain links TRBV9 with TRBJ1-2; TRBD1 agrees at 7 bases. Germline CDR1 is SGDLS and CDR2 is YYNGEE. J gave up 7 bases and V 3 bases, and 12 bases lay outside the gene matches. The CDR3 totals 15 residues. The CDR3 region has the DNA TGTGCCAGCAGCGCTAACAGGGGAAAAGTTGGTGGCTACACCTTC. This gives the protein CASSANRGKVGGYTF. Based on the CDR3 plus reference TRBV9 and TRBJ1-2, the full variable domain is DSGVTQTPKHLITATGQRVTLRCSPRSGDLSVYWYQQSLDQGLQFLIQYYNGEERAKGNILERFSAQQFPDLHSELNLSSLELGDSALYFCASSANRGKVGGYTFGSGTRLTVV.

This CDR3 reads CASSEWGEGPNEQFF. In DNA, the CDR3 is TGTGCCAGCAGTGAATGGGGTGAGGGCCCGAATGAGCAGTTCTTC. The J gene is TRBJ2-1, the V gene TRBV25-1, with a possible D match to TRBD2 (5 bases). Germline CDR1 and CDR2: MGHDK and SYGVNS. This CDR3 region has 15 residues. Trimming shortened V by 1 base and J by 7 bases, and 14 bases separated the two germline ends.

V and J are TRBV7-9 and TRBJ2-1, with TRBD1 identical over 9 bases. V shed 2 bases and J 4 bases; nucleotides not matched to a gene: 9. The CDR3 has 17 amino acids. Germline V CDR1 and CDR2: SEHNR, FQNEAQ (reference sequence). CDR3 protein: CASSLRGGDREYNEQFF. CDR3 in DNA: TGTGCCAGCAGCTTACGGGGAGGGGACAGGGAATACAATGAGCAGTTCTTC.

The rearrangement uses TRBV25-1 and TRBJ2-3; D unresolved. CDR1 and CDR2 from the germline V gene are MGHDK and SYGVNS. The V end lost 1 base, the J end lost 2 bases, and 7 bases lay between the germline ends. CDR3 length equals 14 residues. CDR3 residues: CASSESGYTDTQYF. CDR3 sequence (DNA): TGTGCCAGCAGTGAATCCGGCTACACAGATACGCAGTATTTT.

This clonotype occurred many times. This rearrangement joins TRBV9 to TRBJ2-7; D may match TRBD1 or TRBD2 (5 bases each). Germline V CDR1 and CDR2: SGDLS, YYNGEE. V gave up 4 bases and J gave up 7 bases, with 18 bases separating them. The CDR3 length is 14 residues. This CDR3 is CASSPGDAPSEQYF. CDR3 nucleotide sequence: TGTGCCAGCAGCCCCGGGGACGCCCCCTCTGAGCAGTACTTC.

This chain joins TRBV28 and TRBJ2-1, with D perhaps matching TRBD2 (6 bases). CDR3 length: 13 amino acids. Per germline, CDR1 MDHEN and CDR2 SYDVKM. The V end was cut by 6 bases, the J end by 7 bases, with 13 bases between. DNA of the CDR3: TGTGCCAGCAGCCCCATCCGGGAGAATGAGCAGTTCTTC. This translates into CASSPIRENEQFF.

The V gene is TRBV6-6, the J gene TRBJ1-1; no clear D. Trimming left V 2 bases short and J 4 bases short, with 8 bases between. This CDR3 is 13 amino acids long. Germline CDR1 is MNHNY and CDR2 is SVGAGI (reference sequence). The CDR3 sequence: CASSYEAGTEAFF. The CDR3 nucleotides are TGTGCCAGCAGTTACGAAGCGGGCACTGAAGCTTTCTTT.

In DNA form, the CDR3 reads TGTGCCATCAGTGAAGGCAGCAGGGAGGATACGCAGTATTTT. The encoded protein is CAISEGSREDTQYF. The rearrangement links TRBV10-3 to TRBJ2-3; possibly TRBD1 or TRBD2 for D (5 bases each). In germline, CDR1 is ENHRY, CDR2 SYGVKD. The CDR3 runs 14 residues. Between the trimmed V and J ends, which lost 3 bases and 6 bases, there was a span of 13 bases.

Turning to this clonotype: An end of the junction differs from the germline gene, which may be a read error. The rearrangement links TRBV12-3 or TRBV12-4 to TRBJ2-2; a possible D gene is TRBD2 (5 bases). The CDR3 runs to 13 residues. This chain's CDR3 is CASALAGAGELLF. CDR3 nucleotides: TGTGCCAGCGCCTTAGCAGGTGCCGGGGAGCTGCTTTTT.

This clonotype came up many times. CDR3 in amino acids: CSARDRTSSYEQYF. The DNA for the CDR3 is TGCAGTGCTAGAGATCGGACCAGCTCCTACGAGCAGTACTTC. The gene calls are TRBV20-1 and TRBJ2-7; D is uncertain. The CDR3 has 14 amino acids. CDR1 DFQATT and CDR2 SNEGSKA come from the germline V gene (reference sequence). Trimming removed 0 bases at V and 0 bases at J, with 9 bases between.

The chain has TRBV4-2 and TRBJ1-3; the D is unclear. CDR1 is LGHNA and CDR2 is YNFKEQ in the germline V gene. The germline V and J ends were trimmed by 7 bases and 0 bases, with 10 bases remaining between them. The CDR3 is 14 residues long. CDR3 sequence (DNA): TGTGCCAGCAACCCAACTGGCTCTGGAAACACCATATATTTT. Its protein product is CASNPTGSGNTIYF.

The chain employs TRBV18 and TRBJ2-2; D not resolved. Trimming pared 0 bases from V and 8 bases from J, leaving 10 bases between. The length of the CDR3 is 14 residues. Per germline, CDR1 KGHSH and CDR2 LQKENI. CDR3 loop: CASSPPSGSGELFF. The CDR3 coding sequence is TGTGCCAGCTCACCACCGTCCGGGTCTGGGGAGCTGTTTTTT.

This clonotype was picked up a small number of times. The CDR3: CASSSQNSGSADTQYF. DNA of the CDR3: TGTGCCAGCAGTTCTCAAAATAGCGGGAGTGCAGATACGCAGTATTTT. The chain combines TRBV28 with TRBJ2-3; 9 nucleotides match TRBD2. Germline CDR1 and CDR2: MDHEN and SYDVKM. The V and J ends lost 4 bases and 4 bases, in that order; junction bases with no gene match: 9. This CDR3 contains 16 residues. The full variable domain, rest sourced from reference TRBV28 and TRBJ2-3, is DVKVTQSSRYLVKRTGEKVFLECVQDMDHENMFWYRQDPGLGLRLIYFSYDVKMKEKGDIPEGYSVSREKKERFSLILESASTNQTSMYLCASSSQNSGSADTQYFGPGTRLTVL.

This clonotype was detected a few times. The V gene is TRBV5-1, the J gene TRBJ1-5; possible D gene TRBD1, 6 bases. Trimming took off 1 base at V and 6 bases at J, with 8 bases between the two ends. CDR1 and CDR2 from the germline V gene are SGHRS and YFSETQ. The CDR3 extends over 13 amino acids. This chain's CDR3 is CASSLWGPQPQHF. CDR3 DNA sequence: TGCGCCAGCAGCTTGTGGGGGCCTCAGCCCCAGCATTTT.

The sample holds many counts of this clonotype. The chain joins TRBV29-1 to TRBJ2-3; a weak D match, TRBD1 (6 bases). This CDR3 is 11 amino acids long. V was cut by 7 bases and J by 9 bases, with 14 bases left in between. CDR1 and CDR2 from the germline V gene are SQVTM and ANQGSEA. CDR3 sequence reads: CSAQGQGTQYF. As DNA, the CDR3 is TGCAGCGCCCAGGGGCAGGGGACGCAGTATTTT.

The V gene is TRBV7-9, the J gene TRBJ1-2, with 8 bases that match TRBD1. Germline trimming cut 5 bases from V and 2 bases from J; bases unmatched to any gene: 10. The CDR3 consists of 16 residues. CDR1 and CDR2 from the germline V gene are SEHNR and FQNEAQ (reference sequence). The CDR3 protein is CASSPWTGKGNYGYTF. The DNA for the CDR3 is TGTGCCAGCAGCCCCTGGACAGGGAAAGGGAACTATGGCTACACCTTC.